A selection of T cell receptor beta chains follows, all from one sample in a study of shared clonotypes between healthy human individuals. Libraries were prepared by immunoSEQ multiplex PCR; TCRdb keeps only in-frame clonotypes and omits some of them. The sample includes 1,400,000 or so clones, 98% of them seen just once. The sample comprised naive CD4+ T cells sorted from blood. The receptors here all came from a young man in good health. Each CDR3 is given with its conserved first and last residue. The D gene is left open where the match is weak. Expanded clones are given a class, and other clones once, few, many or no size at all.

NA	TRBV9	TRBJ2-3	NA	TGTGCCAGCAGCCCCCGGTCGATCGGGACAGATACGCAGTATTTT	CASSPRSIGTDTQYF
NA	TRBV18	TRBJ2-2	NA	TGTGCCAGCTCACCAGAACTCTTAGCAGCTAACACCGGGGAGCTGTTTTTT	CASSPELLAANTGELFF
NA	TRBV5-4	TRBJ1-2	NA	TGTGCCAGCAGCTTGGTTCGACCATCGAGTACCATTAGGGGTGGCTACACCTTC	CASSLVRPSSTIRGGYTF
NA	TRBV27	TRBJ2-5	NA	TGTGCCAGCAGCCCCCGTAGGGGAGAGACCCAGTACTTC	CASSPRRGETQYF
NA	TRBV7-2	TRBJ2-1	once	TGTGCCAGCAGCCCTACTAGTCGTGAGCAGTTCTTC	CASSPTSREQFF
NA	TRBV9	TRBJ1-1	NA	TGTGCCAGCAGCGCCGACCTAATGACAGTGAACACTGAAGCTTTCTTT	CASSADLMTVNTEAFF
TRBD1	TRBV19	TRBJ1-5	NA	TGTGCCAGTAGTACGGGGACAGGGATTTCTCATCAGCCCCAGCATTTT	CASSTGTGISHQPQHF
NA	TRBV5-8	TRBJ1-5	NA	TGTGCCAGCAGCTTAGGTACCAACTTTAATTCAGCCCAGCATTTT	CASSLGTNFNSAQHF
NA	TRBV18	TRBJ2-2	NA	TGTGCCAGCTCACCACCCTCCCGGACTGCCGGGGAGCTGTTTTTT	CASSPPSRTAGELFF
TRBD2	TRBV9	TRBJ2-1	once	TGTGCCAGCAGCCCAGGGACTAGCGGGAGTGTGGCCTACAATGAGCAGTTCTTC	CASSPGTSGSVAYNEQFF
NA	TRBV5-1	TRBJ2-1	NA	TGCGCCAGCAGCCTTTCAGGTGGGTCCTACAATGAGCAGTTCTTC	CASSLSGGSYNEQFF
TRBD2	TRBV5-1	TRBJ2-1	NA	TGCGCCAGCAGCTCGGGGGGTGGTAGGTTGGTTGATGAGCAGTTCTTC	CASSSGGGRLVDEQFF
TRBD1	TRBV7-2	TRBJ2-7	NA	TGTGCCAGCAGCCCCCGTGGCTGGGACAGGGGGTCGTACGAGCAGTACTTC	CASSPRGWDRGSYEQYF
NA	TRBV14	TRBJ2-7	NA	TGTGCCAGCAGCCAAATCCAGGGGATGGGGGAGCAGTACTTC	CASSQIQGMGEQYF
NA	TRBV18	TRBJ2-2	NA	TGTGCCAGCTCCCTCGCTTACCGAAGGGACACCGGGGAGCTGTTTTTT	CASSLAYRRDTGELFF
NA	TRBV25-1	TRBJ1-3	NA	TGTGCCAGCAGTGCCATCTCTGGAAACACCATATATTTT	CASSAISGNTIYF
TRBD2	TRBV5-1	TRBJ2-1	NA	TGCGCCAGTAAAGCGGGAGGGTACAATGAGCAGTTCTTC	CASKAGGYNEQFF
TRBD1	TRBV7-9	TRBJ2-2	NA	TGTGCCAGCAGCTGGGGACAGGGGGACACCGGGGAGCTGTTTTTT	CASSWGQGDTGELFF
NA	TRBV5-1	TRBJ1-4	NA	TGCGCCAGCAGCCCAGACAACGCTAATGAAAAACTGTTTTTT	CASSPDNANEKLFF
NA	TRBV19	TRBJ2-7	NA	TGTGCCAGTAGTGTTCAGGGTGGTTCCTACGAGCAGTACTTC	CASSVQGGSYEQYF
NA	TRBV5-6	TRBJ2-7	NA	TGTGCCAGCAGACCCGGGATTCCGGGCTACGAGCAGTACTTC	CASRPGIPGYEQYF
NA	TRBV7-9	TRBJ2-1	NA	TGTGCCAGCAGCAGTCCCCGGGGTGCGAAAGTTAGCTACAATGAGCAGTTCTTC	CASSSPRGAKVSYNEQFF
TRBD1	TRBV5-1	TRBJ1-2	NA	TGCGCCAGCAGCTCCGACAGGGACTATGGCTACACCTTC	CASSSDRDYGYTF
TRBD2	TRBV27	TRBJ2-7	NA	TGTGCCAGCAGTTTATCGGGCGGGAGAGTCTACGAGCAGTACTTC	CASSLSGGRVYEQYF
NA	TRBV18	TRBJ2-5	NA	TGTGCCAGCTCACCACCGCGAGGTACAGGGAGGACGGAGACCCAGTACTTC	CASSPPRGTGRTETQYF
NA	TRBV7-9	TRBJ2-5	NA	TGTGCCAGCAGCCAGGGGGAGACCCAGTACTTC	CASSQGETQYF
NA	TRBV28	TRBJ2-1	NA	TGTGCCAGCAGCCCAGTCAGTGGGAGTGGGGACAATGAGCAGTTCTTC	CASSPVSGSGDNEQFF
TRBD1	TRBV18	TRBJ1-4	NA	TGTGCCAGCTCACCTCAGGGGGCCGGGACTAATGAAAAACTGTTTTTT	CASSPQGAGTNEKLFF
NA	TRBV28	TRBJ2-3	NA	TGTGCCAGCATGACAGGGAGGCCAGATACGCAGTATTTT	CASMTGRPDTQYF
TRBD2	TRBV27	TRBJ2-5	NA	TGTGCCAGCAGTTTTTGGGGGAGGGCTGGAGAGACCCAGTACTTC	CASSFWGRAGETQYF
NA	TRBV7-9	TRBJ1-2	NA	TGTGCCAGCAGCTTAGACAGGGAGTTCTATGGCTACACCTTC	CASSLDREFYGYTF
NA	TRBV25-1	TRBJ1-1	NA	TGTGCCAGCAGTTCGACCCTCGGGCCCGGGGGGACTGAAGCTTTCTTT	CASSSTLGPGGTEAFF
NA	TRBV5-1	TRBJ2-1	NA	TGCGCCAGCAGCTTGGCCGTAAACAATGAGCAGTTCTTC	CASSLAVNNEQFF
TRBD2	TRBV15	TRBJ2-3	NA	TGTGCCACCAGCAGAGGGGCTAGCGGAAGCCTCACAGATACGCAGTATTTT	CATSRGASGSLTDTQYF
NA	TRBV28	TRBJ1-5	NA	TGTGCCAGCAGGGAACAGGGTAGTAAGAATCAGCCCCAGCATTTT	CASREQGSKNQPQHF
NA	TRBV10-2	TRBJ2-1	NA	TGCGCCAGCAGTGACCCGGCGGGGAATGAGCAGTTCTTC	CASSDPAGNEQFF
NA	TRBV11-2	TRBJ2-7	NA	TGTGCCAGCAGCTTATGGACGGCCTCGAGAGAGCAGTACTTC	CASSLWTASREQYF
TRBD1	TRBV5-1	TRBJ2-7	NA	TGCGCCAGCAGACAGGGGGCCTACGAGCAGTACTTC	CASRQGAYEQYF
TRBD1	TRBV7-9	TRBJ2-1	NA	TGTGCCAGCAGCAGTCACAGGGGGCTTGGTTTCTATGAGCAGTTCTTC	CASSSHRGLGFYEQFF
NA	TRBV11-2	TRBJ2-2	NA	TGTGCCAGCAGCTTATTAAGGCCCGGGGAGCTGTTTTTT	CASSLLRPGELFF
NA	TRBV6-4	TRBJ1-2	NA	TGTGCCAGCAGTGACACGGGCGGATATGGCTACACCTTC	CASSDTGGYGYTF
TRBD2	TRBV19	TRBJ2-3	NA	TGTGCCATCCCCCCCGGGACTAGCGAGACAGATACGCAGTATTTT	CAIPPGTSETDTQYF
NA	TRBV30	TRBJ2-7	NA	TGTGCCTGCGGCGGGGAGCCCTACGAGCAGTACTTC	CACGGEPYEQYF
NA	TRBV2	TRBJ2-1	NA	TGTGCCAGCAGTGTACAGGGCCATGAGCAGTTCTTC	CASSVQGHEQFF
NA	TRBV4-3	TRBJ2-2	NA	TGCGCCAGCAGCCAAGAGTGGCTCGCGGCGACCTCGAACACCGGGGAGCTGTTTTTT	CASSQEWLAATSNTGELFF
TRBD1	TRBV13	TRBJ2-1	NA	TGTGCCAGCAGCTATCGGGACAGGAGCTACAATGAGCAGTTCTTC	CASSYRDRSYNEQFF
TRBD2	TRBV27	TRBJ2-1	NA	TGTGCCAGCAGTCCTGGTATAGCGGGCCTCTACAATGAGCAGTTCTTC	CASSPGIAGLYNEQFF
TRBD2	TRBV30	TRBJ2-7	NA	TGTGCCTGGAGTGTACAGGTAGTAGCGGGAGGAAACGAGCAGTACTTC	CAWSVQVVAGGNEQYF
TRBD2	TRBV5-1	TRBJ2-1	NA	TGCGCCAGCAGCTTGGAAGGGACTAACAATGAGCAGTTCTTC	CASSLEGTNNEQFF